One T cell receptor beta chain is described in this entry. Its target is unknown. The record originates from a study of T cell responses to AZD1222 COVID-19 vaccine. Findings of the study overall: Spike-specific TCR depth and breadth grew after two AZD1222 doses.

Assay used: immunoSEQ multiplex PCR; TCRdb lists only in-frame clones, some missing. The data hold approximately 160,000 clones, with 85% to 95% observed a single time. V was trimmed by 6 bases and J by 1 base, leaving 12 bases between them. The germline CDR1 and CDR2 sequences are MDHEN and SYDVKM. The CDR3 sequence is 14 residues long. The sample here was peripheral blood, taken on day 0 of AZD1222 vaccination. The chain uses TRBV28 and TRBJ2-5; tentatively, D is TRBD1 (6 bases). This sequence was found in an adult in good health. CDR3 coding DNA: TGTGCCAGCAGCTCAAGGGGGAGCCAAGAGACCCAGTACTTC. Translation: CASSSRGSQETQYF.